The rows below give T cell receptor beta chains drawn from one sample of a study of blood T cell repertoires in COVID-19. The repertoire was sequenced with immunoSEQ multiplex PCR; TCRdb's copy has only in-frame clones and lacks some. The sample records 150,000 to 200,000 clones, roughly nine tenths being singletons. The specimen sequenced was PBMCs or T cells enriched from blood (not recorded which). All receptors derive from a woman in her forties with acute COVID-19. The CDR3 runs from the conserved cysteine through the conserved F or W. The D gene is left open where the match is weak. Rows may omit the clone size; those that give it use once, few, many or a size class.

j_call	d_call	clone_size	v_call	cdr3_nt	cdr3_aa
TRBJ2-1	TRBD2	-	TRBV19	TGTGCCAGTAGGACTAGCGGGGGGGCGGCGAATGAGCAGTTCTTC	CASRTSGGAANEQFF
TRBJ2-2	TRBD2	many	TRBV6-5	TGTGCCAGCAGCTCCAGCGGGGAAACCGGGGAGCTGTTTTTT	CASSSSGETGELFF
TRBJ1-1	-	-	TRBV30	TGTGCCTGGAGTGCATCGGGGGACACTGAAGCTTTCTTT	CAWSASGDTEAFF
TRBJ2-7	-	few	TRBV2	TGTGCCAGCAGTGGCGGAGGATTTATAACCTACGAGCAGTACTTC	CASSGGGFITYEQYF
TRBJ2-1	-	-	TRBV12-5	TGTGCTAGTGGTTTGTTTTGGGGGGGCCCCTACAATGAGCAGTTCTTC	CASGLFWGGPYNEQFF
TRBJ2-5	-	-	TRBV5-4	TGTGCCAGCAGCTTAGGGGGGGGCCTTTCAGAGACCCAGTACTTC	CASSLGGGLSETQYF
TRBJ2-1	-	once	TRBV15	TGTGCCACCAGCAGAGATAACCAGGAGCAGTTCTTC	CATSRDNQEQFF
TRBJ1-2	TRBD1	-	TRBV4-1	TGCGCCAGCAGCCCAGGGGGCAGTACCTATGGCTACACCTTC	CASSPGGSTYGYTF
TRBJ2-2	-	once	TRBV5-1	TGCGCCAGCAGCTTGGAACAGGGCCGCAACACCGGGGAGCTGTTTTTT	CASSLEQGRNTGELFF
TRBJ2-2	TRBD1	-	TRBV5-1	TGCGCCAGCGCGATGACAGGGGGAGGCGGGGAGCTGTTTTTT	CASAMTGGGGELFF
TRBJ2-7	TRBD1	-	TRBV3-1/TRBV3-2	TGTGCCAGCAGTTACCGGACCAATTTCGACAGGGGCTTGTCCTACGAGCAGTACTTC	CASSYRTNFDRGLSYEQYF
TRBJ2-7	-	-	TRBV5-4	TGTGCCAGCAGCTTGGACCCGGCGGGCGAGCAGTACTTC	CASSLDPAGEQYF
TRBJ2-7	TRBD1	few	TRBV19	TGTGCCACTCGACAGGGGGGAGTCTACGAGCAGTACTTC	CATRQGGVYEQYF
TRBJ1-2	TRBD1	-	TRBV20-1	TGCAGTGCTTGGACAGGGGGTGGCTACACCTTC	CSAWTGGGYTF
TRBJ1-2	TRBD1	-	TRBV19	TGTGCCAGTAGTACCCGACAGGGGGGGAGTGGCTACACCTTC	CASSTRQGGSGYTF
TRBJ2-7	TRBD2	-	TRBV6-5	TGTGCCAGCTTCCCACCTCGGGACTACTCCTACGAGCAGTACTTC	CASFPPRDYSYEQYF
TRBJ2-5	TRBD1	-	TRBV4-2	TGTGCCAGCAGCCAAGATCCGTTCGGGACAGGGGGCTCAGAGACCCAGTACTTC	CASSQDPFGTGGSETQYF
TRBJ2-7	TRBD2	-	TRBV5-1	TGCGCCAGCAGCTTGGCTGGGGGGGAATCCGAGCAGTACTTC	CASSLAGGESEQYF
TRBJ1-5	TRBD1	-	TRBV5-8	TGTGCCAGCAGCTTGGATCAGGGGGCTGGCAATCAGCCCCAGCATTTT	CASSLDQGAGNQPQHF
TRBJ2-5	TRBD1	-	TRBV18	TGTGCCAGCTCACCAACGGGACAGGCGGGGGAGACCCAGTACTTC	CASSPTGQAGETQYF
TRBJ1-1	TRBD1	few	TRBV2	TGTGCCAGCAGCGCGGACAGGGCGTTTAGCACTGAAGCTTTCTTT	CASSADRAFSTEAFF
TRBJ2-2	-	few	TRBV6-4	TGTGCCAGCAGTGAGGCCCAGGGAGGAACCGGGGAGCTGTTTTTT	CASSEAQGGTGELFF
TRBJ1-3	-	-	TRBV9	TGTGCCAGCAGCGTAGAGGGGACACGAACCTCTGGAAACACCATATATTTT	CASSVEGTRTSGNTIYF
TRBJ2-1	-	-	TRBV5-4	TGTGCCAGCAGCGAACAGGGGGGGGTGGATGAGCAGTTCTTC	CASSEQGGVDEQFF
TRBJ2-5	TRBD2	-	TRBV7-2	TGTGCCAGCAGCTTAGTCCCTCTAGCGGGGGTCGTAGAGACCCAGTACTTC	CASSLVPLAGVVETQYF
TRBJ2-1	TRBD1	once	TRBV5-1	TGCGCCAGCAGCCCGGGACAGTCCTACAATGAGCAGTTCTTC	CASSPGQSYNEQFF
TRBJ1-2	-	-	TRBV29-1	TGCAGCGCCGTCTCTAACTATGGCTACACCTTC	CSAVSNYGYTF
TRBJ1-3	-	-	TRBV2	TGTGCCAGCAGTGCATTAGGGGTTGGAAACACCATATATTTT	CASSALGVGNTIYF
TRBJ1-5	-	-	TRBV4-1	TGCGCCAGCAGCCTAGAACAGTTTAATCAGCCCCAGCATTTT	CASSLEQFNQPQHF
TRBJ2-2	TRBD1	-	TRBV3-1/TRBV3-2	TGTGCCAGCAGCCAAGTGCGGACAGGCGAACCCGGGGAGCTGTTTTTT	CASSQVRTGEPGELFF
TRBJ1-2	-	-	TRBV2	TGTGCCAGCAGTGAAACAGGGCGCATCAACTATGGCTACACCTTC	CASSETGRINYGYTF
TRBJ2-7	TRBD1	-	TRBV9	TGTGCCAGCAGCGTAGGTACAGGGGGATTTTACGAGCAGTACTTC	CASSVGTGGFYEQYF
TRBJ2-7	TRBD2	-	TRBV5-1	TGCGCCAGCAGCGCGGGACTAGCGGGGGGGCAGAGCGAGCAGTACTTC	CASSAGLAGGQSEQYF
TRBJ1-2	TRBD1	-	TRBV4-3	TGCGCCAGCAGCCAAGAGGGACAGGGGAGCGGCTACACCTTC	CASSQEGQGSGYTF
TRBJ1-4	-	-	TRBV28	TGTGCCAGCAGTTCCCCGGGGGATGCGACAACTAATGAAAAACTGTTTTTT	CASSSPGDATTNEKLFF
TRBJ2-4	-	-	TRBV9	TGTGCCAGCAGCGTAGATGGGGCGAGTTTCGCCATTCAGTACTTC	CASSVDGASFAIQYF
TRBJ1-2	-	-	TRBV7-9	TGTGCCAGCAGCCCGGGACTCAACTATGGCTACACCTTC	CASSPGLNYGYTF
TRBJ2-5	TRBD1	-	TRBV23-1	TGCGCCAGCAGTCGCCAACAAATATGCGACAGGGGGCGACTCTGGAGAGAGACCCAGTACTTC	CASSRQQICDRGRLWRETQYF
TRBJ2-3	-	-	TRBV11-2	TGTGCCAGCAGCAGGTCGACAGGCACAGATACGCAGTATTTT	CASSRSTGTDTQYF
TRBJ1-1	-	-	TRBV30	TGTGCCTGGAGTGTAACGCGAGACACTGAAGCTTTCTTT	CAWSVTRDTEAFF
TRBJ2-7	-	-	TRBV5-4	TGTGCCAGCAGCTTGGCCTCTTACGAGCAGTACTTC	CASSLASYEQYF
TRBJ1-1	-	-	TRBV9	TGTGCCAGCAGCGCCGACAGATACACTGAAGCTTTCTTT	CASSADRYTEAFF
TRBJ1-4	-	-	TRBV11-2	TGTGCCAGCAGCTTCGGAACAGGAATAAATGAAAAACTGTTTTTT	CASSFGTGINEKLFF
TRBJ1-1	-	once	TRBV29-1	TGCAGCGCAGGAGACGTTCGCACTGAAGCTTTCTTT	CSAGDVRTEAFF
TRBJ1-3	TRBD1	-	TRBV28	TGTGCCAGTTACAGGGGGCGCGGAAACACCATATATTTT	CASYRGRGNTIYF
TRBJ2-5	TRBD1	-	TRBV2	TGTGCCAGCAGTGTGGGACAGCAGCAAGAGACCCAGTACTTC	CASSVGQQQETQYF
TRBJ1-1	TRBD1	-	TRBV27	TGTGCCAGCAGACGGACAGGGGGCCACACTGAAGCTTTCTTT	CASRRTGGHTEAFF
TRBJ1-6	-	-	TRBV7-9	TGTGCCAGCAGCTCCAAGTACAGTTACTATAATTCACCCCTCCACTTT	CASSSKYSYYNSPLHF
TRBJ2-5	-	-	TRBV30	TGTGCCTGGAGCCCGGGGGTAGGTGGGGCGGGAGAGACCCAGTACTTC	CAWSPGVGGAGETQYF
TRBJ1-2	-	-	TRBV6-1	TGTGCCAGCAGTGAAACAGGGCCCAGAGGTGGCTACACCTTC	CASSETGPRGGYTF
TRBJ2-2	-	-	TRBV18	TGTGCCAGCTCATCACTAGATACCGGGGAGCTGTTTTTT	CASSSLDTGELFF
TRBJ2-1	-	-	TRBV9	TGTGCCAGCAGCGTAGAAGTAGCTGTTGAGCAGTTCTTC	CASSVEVAVEQFF
TRBJ2-2	TRBD2	few	TRBV19	TGTGCCAGCACTCGGACTAGCGGGAACACCGGGGAGCTGTTTTTT	CASTRTSGNTGELFF
TRBJ1-1	TRBD1	-	TRBV27	TGTGCCAGCAGTCGGGGACAGTCTTTCAAAGCTTTCTTT	CASSRGQSFKAFF